This T cell receptor beta chain came from a study of regulatory and conventional T cells in RAG deficiency. Study-wide findings and caveats: Patient subsets had shorter CDR3s; Omenn Treg-Tconv overlap exceeded 80%.

Method: immunoSEQ multiplex PCR; TCRdb's copy keeps in-frame clones and lacks some. The sample records 32,000 or so clones, about 88% being singletons. Concerning this clone: The antigen is undetermined.

Trimming removed 7 bases at V and 0 bases at J, with 13 bases between. CDR1 is MNHNS and CDR2 is SASEGT in the germline V gene. CDR3 size: 15 residues. These data also featured in a second study, about regulatory T cells. That paper notes: Amplification used 52 TRBV primers and 13 TRBJ primers. Skewed V and J usage and few unique V-J pairs marked patient repertoires, most in Tregs.

What was sequenced was CD8+ T cells sorted from blood. V gene TRBV6-1 combines with J gene TRBJ1-3; possibly TRBD1 for D (5 bases). The clonotype originates from a human donor in good health. This CDR3 is CASNPTAGSGNTIYF. Here the CDR3 DNA reads TGTGCCAGCAACCCGACAGCGGGCTCTGGAAACACCATATATTTT.